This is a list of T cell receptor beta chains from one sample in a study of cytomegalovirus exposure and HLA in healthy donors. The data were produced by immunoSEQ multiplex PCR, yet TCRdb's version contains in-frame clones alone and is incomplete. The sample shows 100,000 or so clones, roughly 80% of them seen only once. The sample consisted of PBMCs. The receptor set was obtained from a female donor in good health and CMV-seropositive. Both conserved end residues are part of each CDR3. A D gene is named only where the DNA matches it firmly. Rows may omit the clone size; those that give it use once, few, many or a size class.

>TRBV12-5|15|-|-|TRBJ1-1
CASGLVWGGIPEAFF
TGTGCTAGTGGTTTGGTATGGGGCGGGATTCCTGAAGCTTTCTTT
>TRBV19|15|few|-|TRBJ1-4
CASSSQGRSLGKLFF
TGTGCCAGTAGCAGCCAGGGGCGTTCGCTTGGAAAACTGTTTTTT
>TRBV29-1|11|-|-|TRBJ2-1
CSVDRANEQFF
TGCAGCGTTGACAGGGCCAATGAGCAGTTCTTC
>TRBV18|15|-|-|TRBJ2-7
CASSQGLGSQYEQYF
TGTGCCAGCTCACAGGGGCTCGGTTCCCAATACGAGCAGTACTTC
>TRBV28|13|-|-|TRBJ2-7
CASTDYLTYEQYF
TGTGCCAGCACCGACTACCTAACCTACGAGCAGTACTTC
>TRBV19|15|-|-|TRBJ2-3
CASSSTLSPRGTQYF
TGTGCCAGTAGCTCGACCCTATCCCCCCGCGGTACGCAGTATTTT
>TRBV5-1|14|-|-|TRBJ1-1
CASKENILGAEAFF
TGCGCCAGCAAAGAAAATATCCTTGGAGCTGAAGCTTTCTTT
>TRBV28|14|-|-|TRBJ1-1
CASNVRGWATEAFF
TGTGCCAGCAATGTGAGGGGGTGGGCCACTGAAGCTTTCTTT
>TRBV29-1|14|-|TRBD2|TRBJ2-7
CSVGPGLAGSEQYF
TGCAGCGTAGGCCCGGGACTAGCGGGTAGCGAGCAGTACTTC
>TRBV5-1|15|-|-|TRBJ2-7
CASSLNDLGAGEQYF
TGCGCCAGCAGCCTAAATGATCTGGGAGCGGGCGAGCAGTACTTC
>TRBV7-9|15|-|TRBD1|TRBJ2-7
CSSSPLGQGSYEQYF
TGTTCCAGCAGCCCGCTGGGACAGGGGTCCTACGAGCAGTACTTC
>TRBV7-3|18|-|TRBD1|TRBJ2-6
CASSLVGQGARGANVLTF
TGTGCCAGCAGCTTAGTAGGACAGGGGGCTAGGGGGGCCAACGTCCTGACTTTC
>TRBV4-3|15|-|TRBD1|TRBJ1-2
CASSPGQGRDYGYTF
TGCGCCAGCAGCCCCGGACAGGGGAGAGACTATGGCTACACCTTC
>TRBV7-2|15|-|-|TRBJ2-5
CASSLGGRTQETQYF
TGTGCCAGCTCCCTGGGGGGGCGGACACAAGAGACCCAGTACTTC
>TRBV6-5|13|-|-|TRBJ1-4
CASSYDSGEKLFF
TGTGCCAGCAGTTACGACAGCGGGGAAAAACTGTTTTTT
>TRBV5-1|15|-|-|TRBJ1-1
CASNQQDPANTEAFF
TGCGCCAGCAACCAACAGGACCCAGCGAACACTGAAGCTTTCTTT
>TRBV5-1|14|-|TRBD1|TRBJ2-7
CASTLTGGAYEQYF
TGCGCCAGCACCCTGACAGGGGGGGCCTACGAGCAGTACTTC
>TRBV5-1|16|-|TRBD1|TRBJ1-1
CASSFGYARGKTEAFF
TGCGCCAGCAGCTTCGGCTACGCCAGGGGGAAAACTGAAGCTTTCTTT
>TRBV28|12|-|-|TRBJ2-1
CASSYGGNEQFF
TGTGCCAGCAGTTACGGCGGCAATGAGCAGTTCTTC
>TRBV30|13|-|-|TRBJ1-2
CAWSVTGNYGYTF
TGTGCCTGGAGTGTCACGGGTAACTATGGCTACACCTTC
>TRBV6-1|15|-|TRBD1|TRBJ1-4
CASTTGGSFNEKLFF
TGTGCCAGCACTACAGGGGGATCCTTTAATGAAAAACTGTTTTTT
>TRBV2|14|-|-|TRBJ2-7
CASKPGGSSYEQYF
TGTGCCAGCAAACCCGGGGGTAGCTCCTACGAGCAGTACTTC
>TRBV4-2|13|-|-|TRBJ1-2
CASSQDKSSGYTF
TGTGCCAGCAGCCAAGATAAATCGAGTGGCTACACCTTC
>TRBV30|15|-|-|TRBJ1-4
CAWSVGGATNEKLFF
TGTGCCTGGAGTGTAGGGGGGGCAACTAATGAAAAACTGTTTTTT
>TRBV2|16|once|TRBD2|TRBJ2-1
CASSGRDYSSYNEQFF
TGTGCCAGCAGTGGACGGGACTATAGCTCCTACAATGAGCAGTTCTTC
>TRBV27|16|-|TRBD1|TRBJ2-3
CATRSGTGESTDTQYF
TGTGCCACCAGGAGTGGGACAGGGGAGAGCACAGATACGCAGTATTTT
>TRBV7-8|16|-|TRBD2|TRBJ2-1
CASSLGGGRTGNEQFF
TGTGCCAGCAGCTTAGGGGGGGGGAGGACGGGCAATGAGCAGTTCTTC
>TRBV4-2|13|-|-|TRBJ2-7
CASSQNPDNEQYF
TGTGCCAGCAGCCAAAACCCGGACAACGAGCAGTACTTC
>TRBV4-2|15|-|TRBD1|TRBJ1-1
CASSQNRGPGTEAFF
TGTGCCAGCAGCCAGAACAGGGGTCCGGGCACTGAAGCTTTCTTT
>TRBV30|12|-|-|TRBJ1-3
CAWGGAGNTIYF
TGTGCCTGGGGGGGGGCTGGAAACACCATATATTTT
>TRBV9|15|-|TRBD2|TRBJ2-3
CASSVLAGATDTQYF
TGTGCCAGCAGCGTTCTAGCGGGGGCCACAGATACGCAGTATTTT
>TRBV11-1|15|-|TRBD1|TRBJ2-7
CASSPDRGPSYEQYF
TGTGCCAGCAGCCCCGACAGGGGCCCCTCCTACGAGCAGTACTTC
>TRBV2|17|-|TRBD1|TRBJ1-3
CASSLRTGVNSGNTIYF
TGTGCCAGCAGTCTCCGGACAGGCGTCAACTCTGGAAACACCATATATTTT
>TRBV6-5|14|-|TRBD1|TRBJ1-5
CASSPDRGTQPQHF
TGTGCCAGCAGTCCCGACAGGGGCACTCAGCCCCAGCATTTT
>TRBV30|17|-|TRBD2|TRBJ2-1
CAWSGLAGGFSYNEQFF
TGTGCCTGGAGCGGACTAGCGGGGGGGTTCTCCTACAATGAGCAGTTCTTC
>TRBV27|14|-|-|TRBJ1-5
CASSFWGLNQPQHF
TGTGCCAGCAGTTTTTGGGGCCTCAATCAGCCCCAGCATTTT
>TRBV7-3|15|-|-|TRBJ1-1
CASSPALGGNTEAFF
TGTGCCAGCAGCCCCGCCTTGGGAGGGAACACTGAAGCTTTCTTT
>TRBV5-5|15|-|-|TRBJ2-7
CASSLAGSFSYEQYF
TGTGCCAGCAGCTTGGCCGGGAGTTTCTCCTACGAGCAGTACTTC
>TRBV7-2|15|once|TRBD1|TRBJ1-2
CASSRFGQGENGYTF
TGTGCCAGCAGCCGATTTGGACAGGGAGAGAATGGCTACACCTTC
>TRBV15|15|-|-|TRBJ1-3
CATSSGGWTGNTIYF
TGTGCCACCAGCTCGGGGGGATGGACTGGAAACACCATATATTTT
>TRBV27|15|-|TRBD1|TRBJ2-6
CASSPRDSGANVLTF
TGTGCCAGCAGTCCCAGGGACAGCGGAGCCAACGTCCTGACTTTC
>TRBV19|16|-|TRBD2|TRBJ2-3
CASSMLAGGVTDTQYF
TGTGCCAGTAGTATGCTAGCGGGGGGAGTCACAGATACGCAGTATTTT
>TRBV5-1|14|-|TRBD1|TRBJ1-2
CASSSSGTEHGYTF
TGCGCCAGCAGCTCTTCCGGGACAGAGCATGGCTACACCTTC
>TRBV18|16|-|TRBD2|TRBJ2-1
CASSPWGGLTYNEQFF
TGTGCCAGCTCCCCGTGGGGGGGACTTACCTACAATGAGCAGTTCTTC
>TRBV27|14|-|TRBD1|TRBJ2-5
CASGWTGAPETQYF
TGTGCCAGCGGGTGGACAGGGGCGCCAGAGACCCAGTACTTC
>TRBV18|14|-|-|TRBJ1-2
CASSPRDYQRGYTF
TGTGCCAGCTCACCGCGGGACTACCAAAGGGGCTACACCTTC
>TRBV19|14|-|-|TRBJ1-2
CASSIYRENYGYTF
TGTGCCAGTAGTATATACAGGGAGAACTATGGCTACACCTTC
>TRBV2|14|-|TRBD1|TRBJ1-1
CASSGQGSVAEAFF
TGTGCCAGCAGTGGACAGGGTAGTGTTGCTGAAGCTTTCTTT
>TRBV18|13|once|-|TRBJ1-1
CATAQEGNTEAFF
TGTGCCACAGCCCAGGAGGGGAACACTGAAGCTTTCTTT
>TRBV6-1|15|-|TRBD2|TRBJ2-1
CASSPGLDIYNEQFF
TGTGCCAGCTCCCCGGGACTAGATATATACAATGAGCAGTTCTTC
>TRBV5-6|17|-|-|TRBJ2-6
CASSFLNRNSGANVLTF
TGTGCCAGCAGCTTTTTGAACAGAAACTCTGGGGCCAACGTCCTGACTTTC
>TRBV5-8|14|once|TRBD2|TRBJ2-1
CASSPGLAGVGRFF
TGTGCCAGCAGCCCGGGACTAGCGGGGGTAGGTAGGTTCTTC
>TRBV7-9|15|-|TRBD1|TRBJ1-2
CASSFRTGGDYGYTF
TGTGCCAGCAGCTTCCGGACAGGGGGCGACTATGGCTACACCTTC
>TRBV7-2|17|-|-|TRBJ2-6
CASSLAHRPSGANVLTF
TGTGCCAGCAGCTTAGCGCACAGGCCCTCTGGGGCCAACGTCCTGACTTTC
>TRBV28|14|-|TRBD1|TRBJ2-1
CASSLEGAYNEQFF
TGTGCCAGCAGTTTAGAGGGGGCGTACAATGAGCAGTTCTTC
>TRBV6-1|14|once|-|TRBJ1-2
CASSEWYESYGYTF
TGTGCCAGCAGTGAATGGTATGAGAGCTATGGCTACACCTTC